The rows below give T cell receptor beta chains drawn from one sample of a study of T cell responses to AZD1222 COVID-19 vaccine. Profiling relied on immunoSEQ multiplex PCR, and the TCRdb table lists in-frame clones only, not all of them. The sample lists over 100,000 clones; about 88% were seen once. The starting material was peripheral blood, obtained on day 0 of AZD1222 vaccination. These receptors originate from an adult in good health. Each CDR3 is given with its conserved first and last residue. D genes are given only for firm matches. Size is omitted from some rows. Given values are once, few, many or a class for expanded clones.

size	D	V	J	length	CDR3	DNA
-	TRBD1	TRBV18	TRBJ1-5	16	CASSPPGQGGRQPQHF	TGTGCCAGCTCACCACCGGGACAGGGAGGGCGACAGCCCCAGCATTTT
once	TRBD1	TRBV29-1	TRBJ1-1	12	CSVDSGGTEAFF	TGCAGCGTTGATTCAGGGGGCACTGAAGCTTTCTTT
-	-	TRBV9	TRBJ1-1	14	CASSPGQLGTEAFF	TGTGCCAGCAGCCCCGGACAGCTAGGCACTGAAGCTTTCTTT
-	-	TRBV7-6	TRBJ2-7	15	CASSPSFRTSYEQYF	TGTGCCAGCAGCCCCTCCTTCCGGACCTCCTACGAGCAGTACTTC
-	-	TRBV9	TRBJ1-1	13	CASSVSGQREAFF	TGTGCCAGCAGCGTCTCCGGACAGCGAGAAGCTTTCTTT
-	-	TRBV3-1/TRBV3-2	TRBJ2-1	14	CASRAGTLYNEQFF	TGTGCCAGCAGAGCCGGGACCCTCTACAATGAGCAGTTCTTC
-	-	TRBV15	TRBJ1-4	14	CATSRAGSGEKLFF	TGTGCCACCAGCAGAGCAGGAAGTGGTGAAAAACTGTTTTTT
-	TRBD1	TRBV27	TRBJ2-6	16	CASRRTGGSGANVLTF	TGTGCCAGCAGGAGAACAGGGGGCTCTGGGGCCAACGTCCTGACTTTC
-	TRBD1	TRBV30	TRBJ2-2	17	CAWGMWGGTGSTGELFF	TGTGCCTGGGGGATGTGGGGGGGGACAGGGAGCACCGGGGAGCTGTTTTTT
-	-	TRBV7-9	TRBJ1-4	14	CASSSWDPAKELFF	TGTGCCAGCAGCTCTTGGGATCCCGCAAAGGAACTGTTTTTT
-	-	TRBV6-5	TRBJ1-6	15	CASRGEGTSSSPLHF	TGTGCCAGCAGAGGAGAGGGGACTTCTAGTTCACCCCTCCACTTT
few	-	TRBV5-8	TRBJ2-1	15	CASPRGGSSYNEQFF	TGTGCCAGTCCTCGGGGCGGTAGCTCCTACAATGAGCAGTTCTTC
-	TRBD2	TRBV9	TRBJ2-1	14	CARRPGGGASEQFF	TGTGCCCGCAGGCCGGGCGGGGGGGCAAGTGAGCAGTTCTTC
-	-	TRBV11-2	TRBJ1-1	16	CASSLPGNRVAGAAFF	TGTGCCAGCAGCTTACCAGGAAACAGGGTAGCGGGAGCAGCTTTCTTT
-	-	TRBV6-1	TRBJ1-6	11	CASSEQRADHF	TGTGCCAGCAGTGAACAACGGGCCGACCACTTT
-	TRBD1	TRBV15	TRBJ1-5	15	CATSRGQGAYQPQHF	TGTGCCACCAGCAGGGGACAGGGGGCTTATCAGCCCCAGCATTTT
few	-	TRBV11-3	TRBJ2-1	15	CASMPFEGGHNEQFF	TGTGCCAGCATGCCCTTTGAGGGTGGCCACAATGAGCAGTTCTTC
-	-	TRBV5-1	TRBJ1-1	14	CASSASGENTEAFF	TGCGCCAGCAGCGCATCGGGAGAGAACACTGAAGCTTTCTTT
-	-	TRBV6-4	TRBJ1-5	13	CATALDSNQPQHF	TGTGCCACCGCCCTAGATAGCAATCAGCCCCAGCATTTT
once	-	TRBV7-2	TRBJ2-7	14	CASSLVRSSYEQYF	TGTGCCAGCAGCTTAGTGCGAAGCTCCTACGAGCAGTACTTC
-	-	TRBV5-1	TRBJ2-2	15	CASSLRQGGTGELFF	TGCGCCAGCAGCTTGAGGCAGGGTGGGACCGGGGAGCTGTTTTTT
-	-	TRBV6-6	TRBJ1-5	14	CASSYSAGADPQHF	TGTGCCAGCAGTTATAGTGCAGGGGCTGATCCCCAGCATTTT
-	-	TRBV7-9	TRBJ1-1	17	CASSTRVQFEVDTEAFF	TGTGCCAGCAGCACCCGAGTCCAATTTGAGGTGGACACTGAAGCTTTCTTT
-	-	TRBV3-1/TRBV3-2	TRBJ1-2	13	CASSQQPTYGYTF	TGTGCCAGCAGCCAACAACCTACTTATGGCTACACCTTC
-	TRBD1	TRBV28	TRBJ1-5	15	CASRKQGLHGQPQHF	TGTGCCAGCAGAAAACAGGGGCTACATGGGCAGCCCCAGCATTTT
-	-	TRBV9	TRBJ2-3	12	CASSPRGDTQYF	TGTGCCAGCAGCCCGAGGGGGGATACGCAGTATTTT
-	-	TRBV7-8	TRBJ2-7	13	CASSLAMAYEQYF	TGTGCCAGCAGCTTAGCGATGGCCTACGAGCAGTACTTC
-	TRBD2	TRBV18	TRBJ2-5	18	CASSPRRSVAGGPETQYF	TGTGCCAGCTCACCACGGCGGTCGGTGGCGGGAGGGCCAGAGACCCAGTACTTC
-	-	TRBV4-3	TRBJ1-5	16	CASSQDRGGLGQPQHF	TGCGCCAGCAGCCAAGATAGGGGGGGGCTAGGTCAGCCCCAGCATTTT
-	-	TRBV7-8	TRBJ1-1	14	CASSLGRGSTEAFF	TGTGCCAGCAGCTTAGGGCGGGGGTCCACTGAAGCTTTCTTT
-	-	TRBV18	TRBJ1-2	15	CASSPRGGIDYGYTF	TGTGCCAGCTCCCCCAGGGGAGGGATTGACTATGGCTACACCTTC
once	TRBD1	TRBV7-6	TRBJ1-1	17	CASSHPLPGQSNTEAFF	TGTGCCAGCAGCCACCCACTACCGGGACAGTCGAACACTGAAGCTTTCTTT
-	TRBD1	TRBV2	TRBJ2-7	13	CASAGTGAREQYF	TGTGCCAGCGCCGGGACAGGGGCTCGCGAGCAGTACTTC
-	TRBD2	TRBV9	TRBJ2-1	16	CASSALVRGGNNEQFF	TGTGCCAGCAGCGCTTTGGTGCGGGGGGGGAACAATGAGCAGTTCTTC
-	-	TRBV19	TRBJ1-1	14	CASSTDTANTEAFF	TGTGCCAGTAGTACTGACACGGCGAACACTGAAGCTTTCTTT